This T cell receptor beta chain was identified during a study of blood T cell repertoires in COVID-19 (dated by TCRdb to 2019 to 2021). Background on the whole study: Samples covering the acute and convalescent phases of COVID-19 were provided by collaborators in the United States, Italy and Spain. The material from the prospective study consisted of cDNA or gDNA derived from T cells, B-cell-depleted T cells, or PBMCs. Deeply sampled blood TCRbeta repertoires from subjects exposed to, actively infected with, or recovered from COVID-19 were included in the dataset. The repertoires were made available in a free public database intended to serve as a resource for research on the immune response to SARS-CoV-2. Samples came from the ongoing ImmuneRACE study (first 160 participants) plus 1,254 subjects from 6 global collaborators. Sample metadata almost always included a de-identified subject ID, COVID-19 status, age in years and sex. Where available, HLA class I and class II types were obtained from metadata supplied by the sample provider rather than from assay-based typing.

Collaborating institutions collected whole blood in K2EDTA tubes following their own protocols. For TCRbeta analysis, collaborators shipped samples in one of three forms: frozen whole blood, isolated PBMCs, or DNA extracted from either of those sample types. The study at large found these results: The amount of clinical and demographic metadata varied by source and participant and was provided uncurated.

The immunoSEQ Assay, a bias-controlled multiplex PCR, was used to amplify TCRbeta CDR3 regions from genomic DNA. Concerning the study's data processing: The number of nucleated cells in each sample was estimated by amplification of reference gene primers within the assay. To quantify the absolute abundance of each unique TCRbeta CDR3 rearrangement, sequence reads were collapsed and filtered. For each sample, productive Simpson clonality was calculated by taking the square root of Simpson's diversity index across productive rearrangements. TCRdb holds this immuneACCESS table with in-frame rearrangements only. Some clones are missing; in checked studies, unresolved V genes explain under half, and the rest has no known cause. That table is the source of V, J and clone size, and D and trimming were worked out from the DNA. This sample has around 200,000 clones in its table, and roughly 80% of those were observed once. Of the sample, over 9.5% is held by the ten largest clones.

With regard to this clone: Its recognized antigen is unknown. Within one base of it there is no much larger clone, and no base qualities were kept.

The CDR3 has 14 amino acids, counting the end cysteine and phenylalanine. Only the CDR3 portion is preserved as DNA: 42 bases, with reading frame beginning at the first base. Input material: peripheral blood. The receptor chain draws on TRBV21-1 and TRBJ2-5; the table's D call of TRBD2 was not tested on the DNA. TRBV21-1 is an annotated pseudogene. The receptor was derived from a woman of 80 years or more with acute or convalescent COVID-19. Read as DNA, the sequence is TGTGCCAGCAGCAAAGTGGAAGGGAGAGAGACCCAGTACTTC. It specifies CASSKVEGRETQYF.